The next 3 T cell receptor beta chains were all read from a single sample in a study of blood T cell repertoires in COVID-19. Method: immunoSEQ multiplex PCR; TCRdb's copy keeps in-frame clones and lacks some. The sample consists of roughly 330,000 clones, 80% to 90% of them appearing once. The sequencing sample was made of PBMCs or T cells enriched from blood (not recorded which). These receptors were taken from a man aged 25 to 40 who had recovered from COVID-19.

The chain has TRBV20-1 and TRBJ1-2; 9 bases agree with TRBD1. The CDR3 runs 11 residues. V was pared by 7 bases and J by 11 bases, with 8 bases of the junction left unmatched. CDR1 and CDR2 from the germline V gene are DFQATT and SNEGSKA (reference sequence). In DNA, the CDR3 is TGCAGTGTGGGGGACAGGGAGTTTTACACCTTC. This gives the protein CSVGDREFYTF.

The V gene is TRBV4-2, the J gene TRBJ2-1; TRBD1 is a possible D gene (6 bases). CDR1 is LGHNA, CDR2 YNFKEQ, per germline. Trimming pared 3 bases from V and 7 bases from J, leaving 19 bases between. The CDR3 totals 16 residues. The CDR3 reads CASSHLQGYGGNEQFF. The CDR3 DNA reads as TGTGCCAGCAGCCACTTACAGGGATACGGTGGGAATGAGCAGTTCTTC.

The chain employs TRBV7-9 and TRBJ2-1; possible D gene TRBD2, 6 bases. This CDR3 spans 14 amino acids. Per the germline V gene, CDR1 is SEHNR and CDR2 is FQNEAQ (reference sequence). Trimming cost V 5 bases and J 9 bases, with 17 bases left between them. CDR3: CASSKDLGGGEQFF. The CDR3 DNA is TGTGCCAGCAGCAAAGACCTGGGGGGTGGTGAGCAGTTCTTC. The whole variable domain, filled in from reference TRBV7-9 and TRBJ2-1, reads DTGVSQNPRHKITKRGQNVTFRCDPISEHNRLYWYRQTLGQGPEFLTYFQNEAQLEKSRLLSDRFSAERPKGSFSTLEIQRTEQGDSAMYLCASSKDLGGGEQFFGPGTRLTVL.